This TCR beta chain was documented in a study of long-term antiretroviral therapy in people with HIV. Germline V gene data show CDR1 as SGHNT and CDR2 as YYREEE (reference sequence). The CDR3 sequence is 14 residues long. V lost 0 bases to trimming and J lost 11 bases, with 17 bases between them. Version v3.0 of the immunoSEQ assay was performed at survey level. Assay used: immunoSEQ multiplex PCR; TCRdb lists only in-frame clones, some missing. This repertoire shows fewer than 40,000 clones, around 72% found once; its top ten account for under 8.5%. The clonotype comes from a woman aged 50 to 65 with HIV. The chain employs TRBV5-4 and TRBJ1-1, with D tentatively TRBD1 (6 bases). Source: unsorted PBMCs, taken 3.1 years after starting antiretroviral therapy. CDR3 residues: CASSLDSLGQRAFF. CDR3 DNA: TGTGCCAGCAGCTTGGATTCTCTAGGACAGCGGGCTTTCTTT.